A selection of T cell receptor beta chains follows, all from one sample in a study of blood T cell repertoires in COVID-19. The data were produced by immunoSEQ multiplex PCR, yet TCRdb's version contains in-frame clones alone and is incomplete. This sample has fewer than 250,000 clones, with 87% found just once. Source material: PBMCs or T cells enriched from blood (not recorded which). The receptors were gathered from a woman aged 25 to 45 with acute COVID-19. Both conserved end residues are part of each CDR3. The D gene is left open where the match is weak. Clone size, where shown, is once, few, many, or a class for clones that have expanded.

v_call: TRBV7-2; j_call: TRBJ1-1; clone_size: NA; d_call: NA; cdr3_aa: CASSLGAGGNTEAFF; cdr3_nt: TGTGCCAGCAGCTTAGGGGCTGGGGGCAACACTGAAGCTTTCTTT
v_call: TRBV30; j_call: TRBJ1-4; clone_size: NA; d_call: NA; cdr3_aa: CAWSVFGGDSEKLFF; cdr3_nt: TGTGCCTGGAGTGTATTTGGTGGCGACAGTGAAAAACTGTTTTTT
v_call: TRBV4-3; j_call: TRBJ1-1; clone_size: NA; d_call: TRBD1; cdr3_aa: CASSQGQGTEAFF; cdr3_nt: TGCGCCAGCAGCCAAGGACAGGGCACTGAAGCTTTCTTT
v_call: TRBV14; j_call: TRBJ1-1; clone_size: NA; d_call: TRBD1; cdr3_aa: CASSQEWTGTAFF; cdr3_nt: TGTGCCAGCAGCCAAGAATGGACAGGGACGGCTTTCTTT
v_call: TRBV11-2; j_call: TRBJ1-2; clone_size: NA; d_call: NA; cdr3_aa: CASSLVRGSQAGYTF; cdr3_nt: TGTGCCAGCAGCTTAGTCCGGGGGAGCCAAGCGGGCTACACCTTC
v_call: TRBV4-3; j_call: TRBJ2-1; clone_size: NA; d_call: NA; cdr3_aa: CASSQDLGGHLNEQFF; cdr3_nt: TGCGCCAGCAGCCAAGATCTAGGGGGACACCTCAATGAGCAGTTCTTC
v_call: TRBV7-2; j_call: TRBJ2-7; clone_size: once; d_call: TRBD1; cdr3_aa: CASSRTGGSYEQYF; cdr3_nt: TGTGCCAGCAGTCGGACAGGGGGCTCGTACGAGCAGTACTTC
v_call: TRBV10-3; j_call: TRBJ2-2; clone_size: NA; d_call: NA; cdr3_aa: CAILSKSGVNTGELFF; cdr3_nt: TGTGCCATCCTTTCAAAATCGGGGGTGAACACCGGGGAGCTGTTTTTT
v_call: TRBV2; j_call: TRBJ1-5; clone_size: NA; d_call: TRBD1; cdr3_aa: CASLRDSPEGQPQHF; cdr3_nt: TGTGCCAGCCTAAGGGACAGCCCAGAGGGGCAGCCCCAGCATTTT
v_call: TRBV15; j_call: TRBJ1-2; clone_size: NA; d_call: TRBD1; cdr3_aa: CATSRGPGQIYGYTF; cdr3_nt: TGTGCCACCAGCAGAGGCCCGGGACAGATCTATGGCTACACCTTC
v_call: TRBV5-4; j_call: TRBJ2-3; clone_size: NA; d_call: TRBD2; cdr3_aa: CASSFASGGKDTQYF; cdr3_nt: TGTGCCAGCAGCTTCGCTAGCGGGGGGAAAGATACGCAGTATTTT
v_call: TRBV19; j_call: TRBJ1-4; clone_size: NA; d_call: TRBD1; cdr3_aa: CASSSRTGYEKLFF; cdr3_nt: TGTGCCAGTAGTTCCAGGACAGGGTATGAAAAACTGTTTTTT
v_call: TRBV18; j_call: TRBJ1-4; clone_size: NA; d_call: NA; cdr3_aa: CASSPRTDEKLFF; cdr3_nt: TGTGCCAGCTCACCTCGTACGGATGAAAAACTGTTTTTT
v_call: TRBV19; j_call: TRBJ2-5; clone_size: once; d_call: TRBD2; cdr3_aa: CASSIVLGLAGGQRQETQYF; cdr3_nt: TGTGCCAGTAGTATAGTTCTGGGTCTAGCGGGGGGGCAGCGTCAAGAGACCCAGTACTTC
v_call: TRBV11-3; j_call: TRBJ1-1; clone_size: NA; d_call: TRBD1; cdr3_aa: CASSLAGGSPAFF; cdr3_nt: TGTGCCAGCAGCTTAGCAGGGGGCTCCCCCGCTTTCTTT
v_call: TRBV4-1; j_call: TRBJ1-5; clone_size: few; d_call: TRBD1; cdr3_aa: CASSQPGQGNNQPQHF; cdr3_nt: TGCGCCAGCAGCCAACCGGGACAGGGGAATAATCAGCCCCAGCATTTT
v_call: TRBV19; j_call: TRBJ2-1; clone_size: NA; d_call: NA; cdr3_aa: CASSPVDSVRFF; cdr3_nt: TGTGCCAGTAGCCCCGTCGACAGCGTCCGGTTCTTC
v_call: TRBV3-1/TRBV3-2; j_call: TRBJ2-6; clone_size: NA; d_call: NA; cdr3_aa: CASSQRVSGANVLTF; cdr3_nt: TGTGCCAGCAGCCAGCGGGTTTCTGGGGCCAACGTCCTGACTTTC
v_call: TRBV7-9; j_call: TRBJ2-5; clone_size: NA; d_call: NA; cdr3_aa: CASSWEEGAQYF; cdr3_nt: TGTGCCAGCAGTTGGGAAGAGGGGGCCCAGTACTTC
v_call: TRBV18; j_call: TRBJ2-5; clone_size: NA; d_call: TRBD2; cdr3_aa: CASSPRGLAGGLQETQYF; cdr3_nt: TGTGCCAGCTCACCTAGAGGACTAGCGGGGGGCCTACAAGAGACCCAGTACTTC
v_call: TRBV12-5; j_call: TRBJ1-6; clone_size: NA; d_call: NA; cdr3_aa: CASGPGRGDNSPLHF; cdr3_nt: TGTGCTAGTGGTCCTGGTCGCGGAGATAATTCACCCCTCCACTTT
v_call: TRBV5-1; j_call: TRBJ1-2; clone_size: NA; d_call: NA; cdr3_aa: CASSLDSRRGQGGYTF; cdr3_nt: TGCGCCAGCAGCTTGGATTCCCGCAGGGGCCAAGGAGGCTACACCTTC
v_call: TRBV7-9; j_call: TRBJ1-1; clone_size: NA; d_call: TRBD1; cdr3_aa: CASSFGQGGVAEAFF; cdr3_nt: TGTGCCAGCAGCTTCGGACAGGGCGGTGTAGCTGAAGCTTTCTTT
v_call: TRBV7-9; j_call: TRBJ2-2; clone_size: NA; d_call: NA; cdr3_aa: CASSRGHATGELFF; cdr3_nt: TGTGCCAGCAGCAGAGGACACGCCACCGGGGAGCTGTTTTTT
v_call: TRBV11-2; j_call: TRBJ2-3; clone_size: NA; d_call: NA; cdr3_aa: CASSPRRPTDTQYF; cdr3_nt: TGTGCCAGCAGCCCCCGGAGGCCCACAGATACGCAGTATTTT
v_call: TRBV6-6; j_call: TRBJ2-5; clone_size: NA; d_call: NA; cdr3_aa: CASLRGGTGETQYF; cdr3_nt: TGTGCCAGCCTCCGTGGGGGGACGGGGGAGACCCAGTACTTC
v_call: TRBV6-6; j_call: TRBJ1-4; clone_size: once; d_call: NA; cdr3_aa: CASSSQGTATNEKLFF; cdr3_nt: TGTGCCAGCAGTTCCCAGGGCACTGCAACTAATGAAAAACTGTTTTTT
v_call: TRBV2; j_call: TRBJ2-1; clone_size: NA; d_call: NA; cdr3_aa: CASSYGLPSSYNEQFF; cdr3_nt: TGTGCCAGCAGCTACGGACTCCCGAGCTCCTACAATGAGCAGTTCTTC
v_call: TRBV7-2; j_call: TRBJ1-2; clone_size: NA; d_call: NA; cdr3_aa: CASSEYHGVNYGYTF; cdr3_nt: TGTGCCAGCAGCGAGTATCACGGGGTTAACTATGGCTACACCTTC
v_call: TRBV30; j_call: TRBJ1-2; clone_size: NA; d_call: NA; cdr3_aa: CAWSVMGAGYTF; cdr3_nt: TGTGCCTGGAGTGTTATGGGAGCTGGCTACACCTTC
v_call: TRBV6-5; j_call: TRBJ2-4; clone_size: NA; d_call: NA; cdr3_aa: CASSLEGIQYF; cdr3_nt: TGTGCCAGCAGCTTGGAGGGCATTCAGTACTTC
v_call: TRBV10-3; j_call: TRBJ1-1; clone_size: NA; d_call: TRBD1; cdr3_aa: CAIRPGQDNEAFF; cdr3_nt: TGTGCCATCAGACCTGGACAGGATAATGAAGCTTTCTTT
v_call: TRBV3-1/TRBV3-2; j_call: TRBJ2-7; clone_size: NA; d_call: NA; cdr3_aa: CASSPRDRGTYEQYF; cdr3_nt: TGTGCCAGCAGCCCGCGGGACAGAGGGACCTACGAGCAGTACTTC
v_call: TRBV18; j_call: TRBJ1-2; clone_size: NA; d_call: TRBD1; cdr3_aa: CASSTGQGTYGYTF; cdr3_nt: TGTGCCAGCTCAACCGGACAGGGGACCTATGGCTACACCTTC
v_call: TRBV7-2; j_call: TRBJ1-1; clone_size: NA; d_call: NA; cdr3_aa: CASSLVGGNTEAFF; cdr3_nt: TGTGCCAGCAGCTTAGTCGGGGGGAACACTGAAGCTTTCTTT